The 30 T cell receptor beta chains below were found in one sample sequenced in a study of somatic mutations in cytotoxic T cells in rheumatoid arthritis. Measured with immunoSEQ multiplex PCR; TCRdb has only the in-frame clones, and not every one. The table lists more than 15,000 clones, 75% to 85% of them singletons, with 20% to 25% in the top ten. The sample was CD8+ T cells sorted from blood. The source of these receptors is an adult with rheumatoid arthritis.

The chain joins TRBV7-9 to TRBJ1-1; D remains unclear. Trimming left V 5 bases short and J 1 base short, with 8 bases between. The CDR3 is made up of 13 amino acids. CDR1 is SEHNR, CDR2 FQNEAQ, per germline (reference sequence). The CDR3, as DNA: TGTGCCAGCAGCCCAGACAAGAACACTGAAGCTTTCTTT. Protein product: CASSPDKNTEAFF.

The J gene is TRBJ2-2, the V gene TRBV19, with 13 bases matching TRBD2. The germline CDR1 and CDR2 sequences are LNHDA and SQIVND (reference sequence). V shed 5 bases, J shed 3 bases, and the junction held 9 bases outside the gene matches. This CDR3 is built from 18 residues. The CDR3 region is CASSHGTSGNFYTGELFF. Written as DNA, the CDR3 is TGTGCCAGTAGTCACGGGACTAGCGGGAACTTTTACACCGGGGAGCTGTTTTTT.

The CDR3 sequence: CASSVSSGTGYEQYF. The CDR3 nucleotides read TGTGCCAGCAGCGTTTCTAGCGGGACCGGCTACGAGCAGTACTTC. This chain connects TRBV7-6 to TRBJ2-7; 9 bases map to TRBD2. Looked up from germline, CDR1 is SGHVS and CDR2 is FNYEAQ. The CDR3 loop spans 15 amino acids. The J segment lost 3 bases and the V segment lost 5 bases, leaving 8 bases of the junction unmatched.

The rearrangement links TRBV7-6 to TRBJ2-2; the D is unclear. This CDR3 is 14 amino acids long. V lost 4 bases and J lost 4, with 10 bases in between. In germline, CDR1 is SGHVS, CDR2 FNYEAQ. CDR3 protein: CASSSPGITGELFF. The CDR3 nucleotides are TGTGCCAGCAGCTCCCCGGGTATCACCGGGGAGCTGTTTTTT.

The V gene is TRBV6-6, the J gene TRBJ2-5, with D unclear. The J call is uncertain, as TRBJ2-7 better fits the DNA end. CDR1 and CDR2 from the germline V gene are MNHNY and SVGAGI (reference sequence). This CDR3 has 16 amino acids. The CDR3 spells CASSYRLAVTHYEQYF. Here the CDR3 DNA reads TGTGCCAGCAGTTATAGGCTGGCCGTAACTCACTACGAGCAGTACTTC.

The chain employs TRBV27 and TRBJ1-5, with 7 bases lining up with TRBD1. Germline-derived CDR1 and CDR2 are MNHEY and SMNVEV (reference sequence). Trimming cost V 3 bases and J 4 bases; bases outside gene matches: 3. CDR3 length equals 14 residues. The CDR3 DNA sequence: TGTGCCAGCAGTTTCGGGACAGAGAATCAGCCCCAGCATTTT. Its protein product is CASSFGTENQPQHF.

The rearrangement links TRBV13 to TRBJ1-1; D unclear. The CDR3 sequence is 11 residues long. The germline gives CDR1 PRHDT, CDR2 FYEKMQ (reference sequence). V dropped 5 bases and J dropped 8 bases, with 9 bases sitting between them. This CDR3 is CASSPEFEAFF. The CDR3 nucleotides read TGTGCCAGCAGCCCGGAATTCGAAGCTTTCTTT.

The V and J genes are TRBV7-9 and TRBJ2-7, with 7 bases fitting TRBD2. Germline CDR1 reads SEHNR; CDR2 reads FQNEAQ (reference sequence). This CDR3 spans 16 amino acids. V was clipped by 5 bases and J by 6 bases; unmatched bases: 16. In nucleotides, the CDR3 is TGTGCCAGCAGCCCCGAGGCGGGGGACTCCGTACGCGAGCAGTACTTC. It translates to CASSPEAGDSVREQYF.

V usage is TRBV7-6 and J usage is TRBJ2-7; D call uncertain. The ends were cut back, 0 bases at V and 6 bases at J, with 15 bases in the middle. The CDR3 totals 15 residues. Germline assignment: CDR1 SGHVS and CDR2 FNYEAQ. The CDR3 region is CASSLATDWGTEQYF. For the CDR3, the DNA is TGTGCCAGCAGCTTAGCAACAGATTGGGGAACCGAGCAGTACTTC.

The chain uses TRBV14 and TRBJ2-7, with D perhaps matching TRBD2 (5 bases). Trimming shortened V by 6 bases and J by 1 base, and 10 bases separated the two germline ends. The CDR3 has 13 residues. CDR1 is SGHDN, CDR2 FVKESK, per germline. CDR3: CASRAGSSYEQYF. DNA of the CDR3: TGTGCCAGCAGGGCGGGCTCGTCCTACGAGCAGTACTTC.

The rearrangement uses TRBV19 and TRBJ1-2; 8 nucleotides line up with TRBD1. CDR3 length: 15 amino acids. After removal of 5 bases from V and 1 base from J, the junction contained 6 bases not matched to a gene. Germline V gene sequence: CDR1 LNHDA, CDR2 SQIVND (reference sequence). The CDR3 DNA is TGTGCCAGTAGTGGAGGGGACAGGATTAACTATGGCTACACCTTC. Protein: CASSGGDRINYGYTF.

The chain employs TRBV28 and TRBJ2-7; the D gene could be TRBD1 or TRBD2 (6 bases each). V was pared by 2 bases and J by 5 bases, with 16 bases between. The length of the CDR3 is 15 residues. Germline V gene sequence: CDR1 MDHEN, CDR2 SYDVKM. The CDR3 loop reads CASSLDRRESDEQYF. In nucleotides, the CDR3 is TGTGCCAGCAGTTTAGACAGGAGGGAGTCTGACGAGCAGTACTTC.

The V and J genes are TRBV19 and TRBJ2-3; possible D gene TRBD1, 5 bases. CDR3 size: 14 residues. The V end was cut by 3 bases, the J end by 4 bases, with 11 bases between. The germline gives CDR1 LNHDA, CDR2 SQIVND (reference sequence). The CDR3 loop is CASSIIQAADTQYF. The CDR3 DNA reads as TGTGCCAGTAGTATTATACAGGCAGCAGATACGCAGTATTTT.

The rearrangement joins TRBV4-3 to TRBJ2-2; D might be TRBD2 (5 bases). From germline, CDR1 is LGHNA and CDR2 YSLEER. The CDR3 consists of 16 residues. V lost 0 bases and J lost 5, with 13 bases in between. The DNA for the CDR3 is TGCGCCAGCAGCCAAGATCCGGGATTTGTGACCGGGGAGCTGTTTTTT. Protein sequence: CASSQDPGFVTGELFF.

By share, this clone ranks as large. The chain couples TRBV19 to TRBJ2-7; D ambiguous. V was clipped by 5 bases and J by 2 bases, with 16 bases between them. Germline V gives CDR1 LNHDA, CDR2 SQIVND (reference sequence). The CDR3 spans 15 residues. CDR3 sequence reads: CASSLTSGVAYEQYF. CDR3 nucleotide sequence: TGTGCCAGTAGTTTAACCTCGGGCGTCGCCTACGAGCAGTACTTC.

Only one count was recorded for this clone. V and J are TRBV27 and TRBJ1-2, with a possible D match to TRBD1 (6 bases). In germline, CDR1 is MNHEY, CDR2 SMNVEV (reference sequence). V was cut by 7 bases and J by 7 bases, with 13 bases left in between. The CDR3 loop spans 12 amino acids. The CDR3 DNA reads as TGTGCCAGCACTACAGGGTTTGGTGGCTACACCTTC. It yields the protein CASTTGFGGYTF.

The gene calls are TRBV4-1 and TRBJ2-1; TRBD2 matches at 14 bases. CDR1 is MGHRA, CDR2 YSYEKL, per germline. After removal of 8 bases from V and 8 bases from J, the junction contained 5 bases not matched to a gene. The CDR3 runs 14 residues. The chain's CDR3 is CASQGLAGVDEQFF. CDR3 coding DNA: TGCGCCAGCCAGGGACTAGCGGGAGTGGATGAGCAGTTCTTC.

This chain uses TRBV30 with TRBJ1-1; a possible D gene is TRBD1 (5 bases). Deletions cut 1 base from V and 4 bases from J, with 7 bases between. CDR3 size: 12 residues. The germline V gene has CDR1 GTSNPN and CDR2 SVGIG (reference sequence). This chain's CDR3 is CAWSATATEAFF. DNA of the CDR3: TGTGCCTGGAGTGCGACAGCCACTGAAGCTTTCTTT. The full variable domain, in which reference TRBV30 and TRBJ1-1 provide the parts outside the CDR3, is SQTIHQWPATLVQPVGSPLSLECTVEGTSNPNLYWYRQAAGRGLQLLFYSVGIGQISSEVPQNLSASRPQDRQFILSSKKLLLSDSGFYLCAWSATATEAFFGQGTRLTVV.

This chain uses TRBV27 with TRBJ2-7, with 8 nucleotides matching TRBD1. J gave up 6 bases and V 2 bases, and 3 bases lay outside the gene matches. The CDR3 loop spans 13 amino acids. Germline V gene data show CDR1 as MNHEY and CDR2 as SMNVEV (reference sequence). The CDR3 DNA sequence: TGTGCCAGCAGTTTAAAGACAGGGGTCGAGCAGTACTTC. Amino acid sequence: CASSLKTGVEQYF.

V and J are TRBV5-1 and TRBJ1-5; D gene ambiguous. V dropped 4 bases and J dropped 5 bases, with 13 bases sitting between them. Germline assignment: CDR1 SGHRS and CDR2 YFSETQ. The CDR3 consists of 14 residues. In DNA, the CDR3 is TGCGCCAGCAGCCTACCCACAGTGGATCAGCCCCAGCATTTT. Protein product: CASSLPTVDQPQHF.

This rearrangement joins TRBV7-9 to TRBJ2-1, with D possibly TRBD2 on 5 matching bases. This CDR3 is 13 amino acids long. V lost 1 base, J lost 9 bases, and 10 bases lay in between. Germline CDR1 and CDR2: SEHNR and FQNEAQ (reference sequence). The CDR3 region has the DNA TGTGCCAGCAGCTTAGGTACGGGAACTGAGCAGTTCTTC. Encoded protein: CASSLGTGTEQFF. Using reference TRBV7-9 and TRBJ2-1 for the parts outside the CDR3, the full variable domain is DTGVSQNPRHKITKRGQNVTFRCDPISEHNRLYWYRQTLGQGPEFLTYFQNEAQLEKSRLLSDRFSAERPKGSFSTLEIQRTEQGDSAMYLCASSLGTGTEQFFGPGTRLTVL.

This clone was counted a single time. The gene calls are TRBV27 and TRBJ1-5; 7 positions match TRBD1. Germline V gene lookup returns CDR1 MNHEY and CDR2 SMNVEV (reference sequence). With 6 bases clipped from V and 4 bases from J, the junction kept 12 bases outside the gene matches. CDR3 length: 16 residues. CDR3 residues: CASSLGEGGLNQPQHF. For the CDR3, the DNA is TGTGCCAGCAGCTTAGGGGAAGGGGGCTTAAATCAGCCCCAGCATTTT.

This chain joins TRBV27 and TRBJ1-1; D is undetermined. CDR3 size: 17 residues. V gave up 3 bases and J gave up 5 bases, with 22 bases separating them. The V gene's germline CDR1 is MNHEY and CDR2 SMNVEV (reference sequence). The CDR3 sequence is CASSFELPGPRTTEAFF. CDR3 sequence (DNA): TGTGCCAGCAGTTTCGAACTTCCAGGCCCCCGGACGACTGAAGCTTTCTTT.

This chain joins TRBV7-6 and TRBJ2-7; the match to TRBD1 covers 7 bases. CDR3 length: 17 amino acids. The V and J ends lost 2 bases and 0 bases, in that order; junction bases with no gene match: 10. Germline-derived CDR1 and CDR2 are SGHVS and FNYEAQ. The CDR3 spells CASSLFFRGQISYEQYF. As DNA, the CDR3 is TGTGCCAGCAGCTTATTTTTTCGGGGACAGATCTCCTACGAGCAGTACTTC.

This chain connects TRBV18 to TRBJ2-1; 7 bases map to TRBD2. J was trimmed by 5 bases and V by 2 bases; bases with no gene match: 12. Germline CDR1 KGHSH, CDR2 LQKENI. The CDR3 has 17 amino acids. DNA of the CDR3: TGTGCCAGCTCACCAATTGAAGTGACTAGCAGACACAATGAGCAGTTCTTC. This codes for CASSPIEVTSRHNEQFF.

The chain is built from TRBV19 and TRBJ2-1; TRBD2 agrees at 12 bases. CDR1 is LNHDA and CDR2 is SQIVND in the germline V gene (reference sequence). The trim removed 4 bases at V and 1 base at J, leaving 5 bases unmatched. CDR3 length equals 17 residues. The CDR3 sequence is CASSTTSGSDSYNEQFF. CDR3 in DNA: TGTGCCAGTAGTACGACTAGCGGGAGTGATTCCTACAATGAGCAGTTCTTC.

The chain uses TRBV6-5 and TRBJ1-1; weak D call: TRBD1 (5 bases). CDR3 size: 14 residues. The germline V gene encodes CDR1 MNHEY and CDR2 SVGAGI. The V gene lost 0 bases and the J gene lost 1 base, with 6 bases spanning the gap. The CDR3 protein is CASSYSGGNTEAFF. DNA for the CDR3: TGTGCCAGCAGTTACTCTGGGGGGAACACTGAAGCTTTCTTT.

V usage is TRBV7-2 and J usage is TRBJ2-3; D may be TRBD2 (5 bases). The V and J ends lost 5 bases and 4 bases respectively, with 16 bases between them. The CDR3 has 15 amino acids. Germline assignment: CDR1 SGHTA and CDR2 FQGNSA. This chain's CDR3 is CASSVDERYADTQYF. DNA of the CDR3: TGTGCCAGCAGCGTCGATGAGCGGTACGCAGATACGCAGTATTTT. Filled out from reference TRBV7-2 and TRBJ2-3, the complete variable domain reads GAGVSQSPSNKVTEKGKDVELRCDPISGHTALYWYRQSLGQGLEFLIYFQGNSAPDKSGLPSDRFSAERTGGSVSTLTIQRTQQEDSAVYLCASSVDERYADTQYFGPGTRLTVL.

The chain recombines TRBV4-2 with TRBJ2-7; 7 positions match TRBD2. V shed 0 bases, J shed 2 bases, and the junction held 10 bases outside the gene matches. Germline-derived CDR1 and CDR2 are LGHNA and YNFKEQ. The length of the CDR3 is 17 residues. The CDR3 DNA reads as TGTGCCAGCAGCCAAGAGGGTCCTAGCGGAGTCACCTACGAGCAGTACTTC. Amino acid sequence: CASSQEGPSGVTYEQYF.

The chain couples TRBV6-1 to TRBJ1-1; D call uncertain. V gave up 4 bases and J gave up 1 base, with 10 bases separating them. In germline, CDR1 is MNHNS, CDR2 SASEGT. The CDR3 extends over 14 amino acids. The CDR3 region has the DNA TGTGCCAGCAGTGCCTCTACAGCGAACACTGAAGCTTTCTTT. It codes for CASSASTANTEAFF.